Below are 3 T cell receptor beta chains sequenced from a single sample in a study of cytomegalovirus exposure and HLA in healthy donors. PCR used 60 Vbeta primers and 13 Jbeta primers. Repertoires were generated with immunoSEQ multiplex PCR, while TCRdb's copy carries only in-frame clones and drops some. The profile shows about 120,000 clones, 80% of them singletons. The sample consisted of PBMCs. The source of these receptors is a female donor in good health and CMV-seropositive.

The chain uses TRBV5-1 and TRBJ1-5; D may be TRBD1 (6 bases). The CDR3 is 14 amino acids. V lost 4 bases, J lost 0 bases, and 8 bases lay in between. Germline lookup yields CDR1 SGHRS and CDR2 YFSETQ. The chain's CDR3 is CASSPDSSNQPQHF. For the CDR3, the DNA is TGCGCCAGCAGCCCGGACAGTAGCAATCAGCCCCAGCATTTT.

This chain uses TRBV18 with TRBJ1-1; no clear D gene. V lost 8 bases to trimming and J lost 0 bases, with 7 bases between them. The CDR3 is 12 residues long. Germline CDR1 KGHSH, CDR2 LQKENI. CDR3 sequence (DNA): TGTGCCAGCGGTTCGGTGAACACTGAAGCTTTCTTT. Its protein product is CASGSVNTEAFF.

A single count supports this clone. V is TRBV13 and J is TRBJ1-1, with TRBD1 matching 10 bases. Trimming removed 5 bases from V and 5 bases from J; junction bases left unmatched: 5. Germline CDR1 is PRHDT and CDR2 is FYEKMQ (reference sequence). The CDR3 is 14 residues long. The CDR3 DNA sequence: TGTGCCAGCAGCCGGGGACAGGGGAGAACTGAAGCTTTCTTT. Protein sequence: CASSRGQGRTEAFF.